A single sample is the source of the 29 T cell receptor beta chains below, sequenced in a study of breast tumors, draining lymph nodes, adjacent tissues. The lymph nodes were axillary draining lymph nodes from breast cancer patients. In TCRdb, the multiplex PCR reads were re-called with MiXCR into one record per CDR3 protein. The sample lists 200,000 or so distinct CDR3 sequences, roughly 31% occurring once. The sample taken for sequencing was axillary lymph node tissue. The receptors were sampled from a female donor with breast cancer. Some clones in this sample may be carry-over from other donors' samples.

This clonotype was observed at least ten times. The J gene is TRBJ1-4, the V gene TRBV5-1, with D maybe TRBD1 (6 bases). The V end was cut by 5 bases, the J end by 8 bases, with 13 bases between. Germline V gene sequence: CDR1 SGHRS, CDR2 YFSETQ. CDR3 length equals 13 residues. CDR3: CASSTGLGEKLFF. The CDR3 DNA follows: TGCGCCAGCAGTACAGGGTTGGGGGAAAAACTGTTTTTT.

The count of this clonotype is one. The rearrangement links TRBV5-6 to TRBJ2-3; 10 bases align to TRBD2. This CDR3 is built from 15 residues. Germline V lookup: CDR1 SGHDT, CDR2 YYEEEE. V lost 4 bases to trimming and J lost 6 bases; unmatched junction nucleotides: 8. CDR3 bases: TGTGCCAGCAGCACGAGCGGGGGGGCCTGGGATACGCAGTATTTT. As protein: CASSTSGGAWDTQYF. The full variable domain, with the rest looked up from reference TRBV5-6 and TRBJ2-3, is DAGVTQSPTHLIKTRGQQVTLRCSPKSGHDTVSWYQQALGQGPQFIFQYYEEEERQRGNFPDRFSGHQFPNYSSELNVNALLLGDSALYLCASSTSGGAWDTQYFGPGTRLTVL.

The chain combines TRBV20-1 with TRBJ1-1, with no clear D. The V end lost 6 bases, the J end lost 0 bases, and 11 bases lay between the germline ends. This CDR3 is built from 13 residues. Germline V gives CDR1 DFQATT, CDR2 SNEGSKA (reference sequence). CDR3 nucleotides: TGCAGTGCCGTGAGGGATTTGAACACTGAAGCTTTCTTT. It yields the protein CSAVRDLNTEAFF.

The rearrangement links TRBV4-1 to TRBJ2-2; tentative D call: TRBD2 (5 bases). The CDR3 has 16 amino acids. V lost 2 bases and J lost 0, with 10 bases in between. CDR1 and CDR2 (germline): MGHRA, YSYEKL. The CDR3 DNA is TGCGCCAGCAGCCAAACCGGGATAGCGAACACCGGGGAGCTGTTTTTT. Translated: CASSQTGIANTGELFF.

CDR3 in DNA: TGTGCCAGCAGTCGCCGGGACAGACAAGAGACCCAGCATTTT. It is translated as CASSRRDRQETQHF. The rearrangement links TRBV6-1 to TRBJ1-5, with 7 bases identical to TRBD1. V lost 5 bases to trimming and J lost 11 bases; unmatched junction nucleotides: 12. Germline CDR1 MNHNS, CDR2 SASEGT. The CDR3 runs to 14 residues.

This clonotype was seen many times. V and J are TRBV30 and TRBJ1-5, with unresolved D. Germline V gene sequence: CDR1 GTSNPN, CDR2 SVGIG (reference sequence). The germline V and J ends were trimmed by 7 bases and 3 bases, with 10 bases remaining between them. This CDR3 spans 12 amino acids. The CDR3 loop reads CAYGRFNQPQHF. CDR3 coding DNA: TGTGCCTACGGACGGTTCAATCAGCCCCAGCATTTT.

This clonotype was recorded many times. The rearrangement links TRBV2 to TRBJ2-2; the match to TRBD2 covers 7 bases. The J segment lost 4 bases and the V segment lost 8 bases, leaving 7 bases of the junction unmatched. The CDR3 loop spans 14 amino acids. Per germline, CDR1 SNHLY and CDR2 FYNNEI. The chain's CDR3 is CASGSGGLTGELFF. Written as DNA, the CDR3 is TGTGCCAGCGGGTCGGGAGGACTCACCGGGGAGCTGTTTTTT. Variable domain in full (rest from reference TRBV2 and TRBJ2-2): EPEVTQTPSHQVTQMGQEVILRCVPISNHLYFYWYRQILGQKVEFLVSFYNNEISEKSEIFDDQFSVERPDGSNFTLKIRSTKLEDSAMYFCASGSGGLTGELFFGEGSRLTVL.

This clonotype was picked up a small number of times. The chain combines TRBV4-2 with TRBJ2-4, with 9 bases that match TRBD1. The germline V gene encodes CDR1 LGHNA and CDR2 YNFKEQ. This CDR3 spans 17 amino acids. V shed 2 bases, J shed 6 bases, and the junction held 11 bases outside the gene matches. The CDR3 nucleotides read TGTGCCAGCAGCCAAAGTCTTCCGGGACAGGGACCAAACATTCAGTACTTC. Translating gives CASSQSLPGQGPNIQYF.

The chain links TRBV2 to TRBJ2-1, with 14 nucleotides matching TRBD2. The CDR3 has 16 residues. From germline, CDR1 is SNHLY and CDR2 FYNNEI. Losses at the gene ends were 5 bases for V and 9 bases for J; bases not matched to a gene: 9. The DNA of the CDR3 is TGTGCCAGCAGTTATACCGGGACTAGCGGGAGTGGTGAGCAGTTCTTC. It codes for CASSYTGTSGSGEQFF.

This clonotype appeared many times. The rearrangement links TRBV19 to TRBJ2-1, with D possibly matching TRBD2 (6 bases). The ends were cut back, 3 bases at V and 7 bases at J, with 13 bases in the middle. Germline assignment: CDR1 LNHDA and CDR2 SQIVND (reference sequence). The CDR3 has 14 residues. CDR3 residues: CASSILTSRNEQFF. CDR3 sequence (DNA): TGTGCCAGTAGTATCCTTACTAGCAGAAATGAGCAGTTCTTC. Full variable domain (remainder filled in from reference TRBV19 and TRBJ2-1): DGGITQSPKYLFRKEGQNVTLSCEQNLNHDAMYWYRQDPGQGLRLIYYSQIVNDFQKGDIAEGYSVSREKKESFPLTVTSAQKNPTAFYLCASSILTSRNEQFFGPGTRLTVL.

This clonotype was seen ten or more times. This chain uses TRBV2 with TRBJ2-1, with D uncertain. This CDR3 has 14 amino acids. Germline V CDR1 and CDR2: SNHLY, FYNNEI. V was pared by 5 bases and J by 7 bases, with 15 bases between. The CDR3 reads CASSLSRSVNEQFF. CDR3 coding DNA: TGTGCCAGCAGTTTAAGCAGGTCGGTGAATGAGCAGTTCTTC.

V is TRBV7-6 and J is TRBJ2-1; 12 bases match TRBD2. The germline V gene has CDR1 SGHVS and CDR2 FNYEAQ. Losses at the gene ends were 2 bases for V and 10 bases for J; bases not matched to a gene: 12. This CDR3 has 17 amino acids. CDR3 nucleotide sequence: TGTGCCAGCAGCTTAAGAACTAGCGGGAGGCTCCTAGGCGAGCAGTTCTTC. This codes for CASSLRTSGRLLGEQFF.

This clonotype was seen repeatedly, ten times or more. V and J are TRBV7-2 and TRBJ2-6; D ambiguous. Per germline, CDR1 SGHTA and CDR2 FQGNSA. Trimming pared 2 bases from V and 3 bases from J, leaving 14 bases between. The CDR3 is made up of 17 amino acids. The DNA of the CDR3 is TGTGCCAGCAGCTTAAAAAATATGAGAGGTGGGGCCAACGTCCTGACTTTC. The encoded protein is CASSLKNMRGGANVLTF.

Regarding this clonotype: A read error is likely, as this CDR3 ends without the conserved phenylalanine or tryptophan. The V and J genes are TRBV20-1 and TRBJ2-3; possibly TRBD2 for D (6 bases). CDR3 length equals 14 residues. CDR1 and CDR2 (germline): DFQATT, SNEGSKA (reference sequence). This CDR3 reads CGASRGTSTDTQYL. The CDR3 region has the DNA TGCGGTGCTAGCCGGGGGACCTCCACAGATACGCAGTATCTT.

The CDR3 loop is CASSQDRGGFNTEAFF. In nucleotides, the CDR3 is TGTGCCAGCAGCCAAGACAGGGGAGGGTTCAACACTGAAGCTTTCTTT. The chain combines TRBV7-2 with TRBJ1-1; TRBD1 agrees at 8 bases. J was trimmed by 2 bases and V by 5 bases; bases with no gene match: 10. CDR3 length: 16 residues. Germline assignment: CDR1 SGHTA and CDR2 FQGNSA.

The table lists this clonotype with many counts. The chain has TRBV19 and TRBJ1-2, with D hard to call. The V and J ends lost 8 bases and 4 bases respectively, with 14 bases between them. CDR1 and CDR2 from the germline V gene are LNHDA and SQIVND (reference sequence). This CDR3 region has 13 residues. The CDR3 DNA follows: TGTGCCAGTTCAAAAGCTTCTTTCTATGGCTACACCTTC. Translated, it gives CASSKASFYGYTF.

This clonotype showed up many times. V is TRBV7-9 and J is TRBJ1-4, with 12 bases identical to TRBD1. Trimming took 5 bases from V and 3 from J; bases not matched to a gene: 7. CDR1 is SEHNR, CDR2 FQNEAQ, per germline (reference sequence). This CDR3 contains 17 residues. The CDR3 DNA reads TGTGCCAGCAGCACCCGGGACAGGGGGCTTTCTAATGAAAAACTGTTTTTT. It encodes CASSTRDRGLSNEKLFF.

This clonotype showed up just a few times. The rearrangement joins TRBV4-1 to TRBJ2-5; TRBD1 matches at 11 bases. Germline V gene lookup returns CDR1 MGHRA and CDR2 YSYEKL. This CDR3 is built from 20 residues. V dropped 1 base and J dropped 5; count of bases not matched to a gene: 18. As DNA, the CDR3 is TGCGCCAGCAGCCAAGGGGGCCAAGAGCCCGGGACAGGGGGGGGGGAGACCCAGTACTTC. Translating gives CASSQGGQEPGTGGGETQYF.

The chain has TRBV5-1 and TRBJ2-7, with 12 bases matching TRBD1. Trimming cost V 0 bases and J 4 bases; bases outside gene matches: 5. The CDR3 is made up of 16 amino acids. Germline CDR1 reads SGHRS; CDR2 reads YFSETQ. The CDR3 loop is CASSLAGTGGAYEQYF. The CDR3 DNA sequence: TGCGCCAGCAGCTTGGCCGGGACAGGGGGCGCTTACGAGCAGTACTTC.

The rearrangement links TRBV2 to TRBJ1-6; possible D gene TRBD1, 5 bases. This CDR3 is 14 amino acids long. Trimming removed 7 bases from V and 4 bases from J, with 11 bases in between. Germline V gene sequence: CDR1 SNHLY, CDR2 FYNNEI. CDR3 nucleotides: TGTGCCAGCAAAGGGGTTGGTTATAATTCACCCCTCCACTTT. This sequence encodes CASKGVGYNSPLHF.

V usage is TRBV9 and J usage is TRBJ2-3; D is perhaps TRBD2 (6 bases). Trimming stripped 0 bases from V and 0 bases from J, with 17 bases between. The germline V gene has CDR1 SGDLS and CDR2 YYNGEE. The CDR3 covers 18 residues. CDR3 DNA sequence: TGTGCCAGCAGCGTAGAAGGTGGTGGGGGGTGGAGCACAGATACGCAGTATTTT. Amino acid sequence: CASSVEGGGGWSTDTQYF. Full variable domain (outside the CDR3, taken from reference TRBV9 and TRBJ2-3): DSGVTQTPKHLITATGQRVTLRCSPRSGDLSVYWYQQSLDQGLQFLIQYYNGEERAKGNILERFSAQQFPDLHSELNLSSLELGDSALYFCASSVEGGGGWSTDTQYFGPGTRLTVL.

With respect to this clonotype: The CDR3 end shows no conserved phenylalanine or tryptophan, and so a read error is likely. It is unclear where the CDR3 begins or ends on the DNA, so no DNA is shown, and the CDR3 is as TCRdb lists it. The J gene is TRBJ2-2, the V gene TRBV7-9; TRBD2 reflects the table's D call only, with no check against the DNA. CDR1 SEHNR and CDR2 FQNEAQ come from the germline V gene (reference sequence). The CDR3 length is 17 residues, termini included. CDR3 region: CARGLAGGPIHRGAVCA.

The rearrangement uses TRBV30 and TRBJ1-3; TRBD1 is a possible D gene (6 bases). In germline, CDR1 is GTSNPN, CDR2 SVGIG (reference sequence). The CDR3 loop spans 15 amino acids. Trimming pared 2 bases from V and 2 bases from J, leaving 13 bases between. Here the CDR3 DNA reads TGTGCCTGGAGTATCACAGGGAGAACTGGAAACACCATATATTTT. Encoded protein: CAWSITGRTGNTIYF.

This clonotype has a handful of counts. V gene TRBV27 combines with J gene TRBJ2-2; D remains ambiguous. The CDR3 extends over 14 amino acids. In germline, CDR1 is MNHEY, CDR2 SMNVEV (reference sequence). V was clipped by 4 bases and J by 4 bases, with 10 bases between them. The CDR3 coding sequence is TGTGCCAGCAGTTCCGGGTGGGGCACCGGGGAGCTGTTTTTT. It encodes CASSSGWGTGELFF.

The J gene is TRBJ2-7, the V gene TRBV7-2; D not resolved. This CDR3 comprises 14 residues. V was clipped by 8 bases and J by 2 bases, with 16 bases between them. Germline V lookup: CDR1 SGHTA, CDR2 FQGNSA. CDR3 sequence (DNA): TGTACCAGCGGTCGCACCCTTATTACCTACGAGCAGTACTTC. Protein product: CTSGRTLITYEQYF.

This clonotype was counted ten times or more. The CDR3 protein is CASSYGETQYF. The DNA for the CDR3 is TGTGCCAGCAGCTATGGGGAGACCCAGTACTTC. The J gene is TRBJ2-5, the V gene TRBV6-2 or TRBV6-3; D is unclear. CDR1 is MNHEY and CDR2 is SVGEGT in the germline V gene. The CDR3 has 11 amino acids. With 6 bases removed from V and 5 bases from J, the gap between germline ends came to 7 bases.

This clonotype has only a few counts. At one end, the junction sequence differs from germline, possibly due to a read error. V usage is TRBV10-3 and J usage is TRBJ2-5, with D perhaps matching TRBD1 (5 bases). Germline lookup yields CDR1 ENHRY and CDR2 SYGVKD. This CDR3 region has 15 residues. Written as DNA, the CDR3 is TGTGCCATCAGTTCAACAGGTTTCGACCAAGAGGCCCAGTACTTC. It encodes CAISSTGFDQEAQYF.

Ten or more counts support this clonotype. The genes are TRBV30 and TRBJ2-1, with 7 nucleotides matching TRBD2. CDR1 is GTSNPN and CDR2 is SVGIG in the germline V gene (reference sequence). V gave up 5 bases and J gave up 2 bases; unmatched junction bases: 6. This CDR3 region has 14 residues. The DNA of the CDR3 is TGTGCCTGGGAGTCGGGAGGTGCCTACAATGAGCAGTTCTTC. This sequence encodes CAWESGGAYNEQFF.

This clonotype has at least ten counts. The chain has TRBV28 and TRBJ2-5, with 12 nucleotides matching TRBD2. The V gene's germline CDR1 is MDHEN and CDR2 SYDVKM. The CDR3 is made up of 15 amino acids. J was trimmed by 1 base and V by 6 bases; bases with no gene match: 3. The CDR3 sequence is CASRGLAGPQETQYF. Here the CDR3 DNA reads TGTGCCAGCAGAGGACTAGCGGGACCCCAAGAGACCCAGTACTTC.